The 14 T cell receptor beta chains below all came from one sample that was sequenced in a study of T cell responses to AZD1222 COVID-19 vaccine. Generated by immunoSEQ multiplex PCR, the TCRdb table keeps only in-frame clones and is missing some. The data show some 180,000 clones, about nine tenths seen once. The sequenced sample was peripheral blood, obtained on day 0 of AZD1222 vaccination. The receptors originated from an adult in good health.

The table lists this clone with a count of one. The V and J genes are TRBV3-1 (or the pseudogene TRBV3-2) and TRBJ1-1, with D perhaps TRBD1 (5 bases). V gave up 4 bases and J gave up 8 bases, with 20 bases separating them. From germline, CDR1 is LGHDT and CDR2 YNNKEL (reference sequence). This CDR3 spans 15 amino acids. This CDR3 reads CASSRAGNGQIEAFF. In nucleotides, the CDR3 is TGTGCCAGCAGCCGGGCTGGCAATGGACAAATCGAAGCTTTCTTT.

The V and J genes are TRBV7-3 and TRBJ2-3, with 7 bases lining up with TRBD2. Trimming removed 2 bases from V and 2 bases from J; junction bases left unmatched: 10. In germline, CDR1 is SGHTA, CDR2 FQGTGA. The CDR3 totals 17 residues. The CDR3 nucleotides read TGTGCCAGCAGCTTATCAGGGCTAGCGGTAGACACAGATACGCAGTATTTT. This codes for CASSLSGLAVDTDTQYF.

This sequence joins TRBV4-2 and TRBJ2-1, with D possibly TRBD1 on 6 matching bases. The CDR3 is 17 amino acids. Per the germline V gene, CDR1 is LGHNA and CDR2 is YNFKEQ. V was cut by 0 bases and J by 7 bases, with 19 bases left in between. DNA for the CDR3: TGTGCCAGCAGCCAAGATTGGGAACAGGGTATCTGGAATGAGCAGTTCTTC. Translating gives CASSQDWEQGIWNEQFF.

The chain links TRBV7-9 to TRBJ1-5; TRBD1 is a possible D gene (6 bases). Germline assignment: CDR1 SEHNR and CDR2 FQNEAQ (reference sequence). The CDR3 runs 14 residues. V lost 5 bases and J lost 7, with 15 bases in between. The CDR3 region is CASSPQGVGQPQHF. The DNA of the CDR3 is TGTGCCAGCAGCCCACAGGGTGTAGGGCAGCCCCAGCATTTT. Together with reference TRBV7-9 and TRBJ1-5, the CDR3 gives the full variable domain: DTGVSQNPRHKITKRGQNVTFRCDPISEHNRLYWYRQTLGQGPEFLTYFQNEAQLEKSRLLSDRFSAERPKGSFSTLEIQRTEQGDSAMYLCASSPQGVGQPQHFGDGTRLSIL.

The CDR3 loop reads CASSTGAVSYEQYF. The CDR3 DNA is TGTGCCAGCTCGACCGGGGCGGTGTCCTACGAGCAGTACTTC. The chain couples TRBV18 to TRBJ2-7, with D possibly called TRBD1 or TRBD2 (5 bases each). This CDR3 has 14 residues. Trimming pared 6 bases from V and 1 base from J, leaving 13 bases between. Germline V gene sequence: CDR1 KGHSH, CDR2 LQKENI. Based on the CDR3 plus reference TRBV18 and TRBJ2-7, the full variable domain is NAGVMQNPRHLVRRRGQEARLRCSPMKGHSHVYWYRQLPEEGLKFMVYLQKENIIDESGMPKERFSAEFPKEGPSILRIQQVVRGDSAAYFCASSTGAVSYEQYFGPGTRLTVT.

The genes are TRBV18 and TRBJ2-7; tentative D call: TRBD2 (6 bases). Trimming stripped 6 bases from V and 2 bases from J, with 17 bases between. The CDR3 sequence is 15 residues long. Germline CDR1 KGHSH, CDR2 LQKENI. DNA of the CDR3: TGTGCCAGCTCCCTCGGAGGGTCCACAACCTACGAGCAGTACTTC. It encodes CASSLGGSTTYEQYF.

Only one count was recorded for this clone. J is TRBJ1-1 and V is TRBV18; 8 positions match TRBD1. Germline lookup yields CDR1 KGHSH and CDR2 LQKENI. The CDR3 runs 14 residues. V was clipped by 4 bases and J by 1 base; unmatched bases: 2. CDR3 bases: TGTGCCAGCTCACGCGGGACAGGGAACACTGAAGCTTTCTTT. Amino acid sequence: CASSRGTGNTEAFF.

About this clone: A read error may account for a junction end that differs from germline. The chain links TRBV7-7 to TRBJ2-2; TRBD2 aligns across 7 bases. The CDR3 is made up of 12 amino acids. CDR1 and CDR2 from the germline V gene are SSHAT and FNYEAQ (reference sequence). CDR3 DNA: TGTGCTAGCAGCTGGGAGGGCGGGGAGCTGTTTTTT. The encoded protein is CASSWEGGELFF.

CDR3 in amino acids: CASSQDRGLSYGYTF. CDR3 nucleotides: TGTGCCAGCAGCCAAGACAGGGGGCTTAGCTATGGCTACACCTTC. The chain employs TRBV3-1 (or the pseudogene TRBV3-2) and TRBJ1-2, with TRBD1 matching over 8 bases. Germline V gives CDR1 LGHDT, CDR2 YNNKEL (reference sequence). V lost 0 bases to trimming and J lost 4 bases; unmatched junction nucleotides: 4. This CDR3 has 15 residues.

This chain links TRBV27 with TRBJ2-7; D is unclear. V dropped 2 bases and J dropped 3 bases, with 8 bases sitting between them. Germline CDR1 and CDR2: MNHEY and SMNVEV (reference sequence). This CDR3 region has 13 residues. The CDR3 loop reads CASSLGLVYEQYF. The CDR3 nucleotides read TGTGCCAGCAGTTTAGGGCTAGTCTACGAGCAGTACTTC.

This clone appeared a single time. The chain employs TRBV25-1 and TRBJ2-7, with D possibly being TRBD1 (6 bases). V was shortened by 4 bases and J by 2 bases, with 12 bases between the two germline ends. CDR1 and CDR2 (germline): MGHDK, SYGVNS. The CDR3 extends over 14 amino acids. CDR3 DNA sequence: TGTGCCAGCAGTGCTCTAGGGGGAGCCTACGAGCAGTACTTC. Encoded protein: CASSALGGAYEQYF.

The chain uses TRBV19 and TRBJ1-2; 8 positions match TRBD1. CDR1 is LNHDA, CDR2 SQIVND, per germline (reference sequence). The CDR3 runs 14 residues. V was clipped by 5 bases and J by 6 bases; unmatched bases: 8. The CDR3: CASSGQGAFHGYTF. The CDR3 DNA is TGTGCCAGTAGTGGGCAGGGGGCTTTTCATGGCTACACCTTC. Supplemented by reference TRBV19 and TRBJ1-2, the full variable domain reads DGGITQSPKYLFRKEGQNVTLSCEQNLNHDAMYWYRQDPGQGLRLIYYSQIVNDFQKGDIAEGYSVSREKKESFPLTVTSAQKNPTAFYLCASSGQGAFHGYTFGSGTRLTVV.

In its sample, this clone ranks as medium-sized (0.01 to 0.1%). The rearrangement joins TRBV12-3 or TRBV12-4 to TRBJ2-7; D is perhaps TRBD2 (5 bases). Trimming removed 7 bases at V and 5 bases at J, with 15 bases between. The length of the CDR3 is 13 residues. The chain's CDR3 is CASTQEEDHEQYF. CDR3 nucleotide sequence: TGTGCCAGCACCCAGGAGGAAGACCACGAGCAGTACTTC.

For the CDR3, the DNA is TGTGCCAGCAGCTATCAGCGATACAATGAGCAGTTCTTC. Translation: CASSYQRYNEQFF. The V and J genes are TRBV7-2 and TRBJ2-1; D gene uncertain. The CDR3 length is 13 residues. V shed 4 bases and J shed 4 bases, with 8 bases lying between them. Germline CDR1 SGHTA, CDR2 FQGNSA.